This paragraph reports one TCR beta chain. TCRdb independently ran MiXCR on the RT-PCR reads; one entry per CDR3 protein. The top ten clones hold about 33% of a sample with more than 150,000 distinct CDR3 sequences, 41% of them seen once. The entry originates in a study of patients and donors after allogeneic stem cell transplantation. This CDR3 has 14 amino acids. Germline assignment: CDR1 SGHRS and CDR2 YFSETQ. Trimming removed 1 base at V and 4 bases at J, with 11 bases between. The sample comprised blood, either unsorted or a sorted T cell fraction (not recorded which). The receptor's source is a human donor who was either an allogeneic HSCT recipient or a stem cell or donor lymphocyte infusion donor (not recorded which). It is not recorded whose cells these are; they may come from a transplant donor. The chain employs TRBV5-1 and TRBJ1-2, with D tentatively TRBD1 (5 bases). The CDR3 nucleotides read TGCGCCAGCAGCTTGTATCAGGGAGCCTATGGCTACACCTTC. Its translation is CASSLYQGAYGYTF.